The 11 T cell receptor beta chains reported below all come from one sample, sequenced in a study of identifying expanded T cells in peripheral blood. Sequencing was performed with immunoSEQ multiplex PCR; in TCRdb, only in-frame clones are kept and a portion is missing. Of tens of thousands of clones in the sample, around nine tenths were seen once. Sequencing input: blood. The receptors shown here come from a person between 18 and 75 years old in good health.

This clone showed up just a few times. The J gene is TRBJ2-3, the V gene TRBV2; D not certain. Germline loops: CDR1 SNHLY, CDR2 FYNNEI. This CDR3 is built from 12 residues. V gave up 7 bases and J gave up 3 bases, with 8 bases separating them. The DNA for the CDR3 is TGTGCCAGCACAGAGCTTACAGATACGCAGTATTTT. Its protein is CASTELTDTQYF.

This clone was detected only once. This chain joins TRBV9 and TRBJ2-1; 8 bases match TRBD1. This CDR3 region has 15 residues. Germline V lookup: CDR1 SGDLS, CDR2 YYNGEE. V dropped 0 bases and J dropped 6; count of bases not matched to a gene: 5. CDR3 region: CASSVEGQAGNEQFF. The DNA of the CDR3 is TGTGCCAGCAGCGTAGAGGGACAGGCAGGCAATGAGCAGTTCTTC.

The genes are TRBV4-1 and TRBJ2-7, with D perhaps matching TRBD1 or TRBD2 (5 bases each). V gave up 0 bases and J gave up 0 bases, with 15 bases separating them. This CDR3 contains 17 residues. The germline gives CDR1 MGHRA, CDR2 YSYEKL. CDR3 protein: CASSQDLFRDLSYEQYF. The CDR3 bases are TGCGCCAGCAGCCAAGATCTATTCAGGGACCTCTCCTACGAGCAGTACTTC.

This sequence joins TRBV27 and TRBJ2-7; D is undetermined. The V and J ends lost 7 bases and 5 bases respectively, with 18 bases between them. The CDR3 sequence is 14 residues long. Germline V gene data show CDR1 as MNHEY and CDR2 as SMNVEV (reference sequence). CDR3 sequence (DNA): TGTGCCAGCACCCAGAAATCAGTGCTCAACGAGCAGTACTTC. It translates to CASTQKSVLNEQYF.

This chain links TRBV6-5 with TRBJ2-7; maybe TRBD2 (5 bases). This CDR3 region has 14 residues. V was shortened by 0 bases and J by 3 bases, with 9 bases between the two germline ends. Germline CDR1 is MNHEY and CDR2 is SVGAGI. The CDR3 is CASSYSEVFYEQYF. Written as DNA, the CDR3 is TGTGCCAGCAGTTACTCGGAGGTATTCTACGAGCAGTACTTC.

The V gene is TRBV14, the J gene TRBJ2-7, with 10 bases fitting TRBD1. V gave up 4 bases and J gave up 5 bases; unmatched junction bases: 11. The germline V gene encodes CDR1 SGHDN and CDR2 FVKESK. The CDR3 runs to 16 residues. This chain's CDR3 is CASSPPGGTGVHEQYF. The CDR3 nucleotides are TGTGCCAGCAGCCCCCCCGGGGGGACAGGGGTTCACGAGCAGTACTTC.

The chain links TRBV5-6 to TRBJ2-7; TRBD1 matches 7 bases. The germline gives CDR1 SGHDT, CDR2 YYEEEE. V was clipped by 4 bases and J by 1 base; unmatched bases: 5. This CDR3 contains 14 residues. CDR3 DNA sequence: TGTGCCAGCAGCCCATGGACAGGATCCTACGAGCAGTACTTC. Residues: CASSPWTGSYEQYF.

The rearrangement joins TRBV11-1 to TRBJ2-3; TRBD2 agrees at 8 bases. After removal of 2 bases from V and 2 bases from J, the junction contained 9 bases not matched to a gene. The CDR3 totals 17 residues. CDR1 and CDR2 (germline): SGHAT, FQDESV (reference sequence). The CDR3 protein is CASSLLRAGGNTDTQYF. In DNA, the CDR3 is TGTGCCAGCAGCTTACTCCGGGCGGGGGGAAACACAGATACGCAGTATTTT.

The chain combines TRBV5-1 with TRBJ2-3; tentative D call: TRBD1 (6 bases). Germline CDR1 reads SGHRS; CDR2 reads YFSETQ. The V and J ends lost 0 bases and 2 bases respectively, with 13 bases between them. This CDR3 region has 16 residues. This CDR3 reads CASSLGGRGPTDTQYF. The CDR3, as DNA: TGCGCCAGCAGCTTGGGAGGCAGGGGCCCCACAGATACGCAGTATTTT.

The V call is TRBV4-3, the J call TRBJ1-2; unclear D gene. V was shortened by 5 bases and J by 3 bases, with 7 bases between the two germline ends. This CDR3 is built from 12 residues. The germline CDR1 and CDR2 sequences are LGHNA and YSLEER. The CDR3: CASSGVDYGYTF. The CDR3 bases are TGCGCCAGCAGCGGGGTGGACTATGGCTACACCTTC.

The V and J genes are TRBV6-5 and TRBJ2-7; D is undetermined. V lost 0 bases and J lost 5, with 11 bases in between. CDR3 length equals 14 residues. CDR1 and CDR2 from the germline V gene are MNHEY and SVGAGI. CDR3 protein: CASSYSPVFHEQYF. CDR3 nucleotide sequence: TGTGCCAGCAGTTACTCTCCAGTCTTCCACGAGCAGTACTTC.